The 26 T cell receptor beta chains below all came from one sample that was sequenced in a study of cytomegalovirus exposure and HLA in healthy donors (dated by TCRdb to the late 2010s). Library preparation was by the immunoSEQ multiplex PCR assay. For the multiplex PCR, a mixture combining 60 forward primers for TCR Vbeta segments and 13 reverse primers for TCR Jbeta segments was used. As stored in TCRdb, this immuneACCESS dataset retains in-frame rearrangements with V and J assigned. A fraction of the clones does not appear; measured against another copy, unresolved V genes explain less than half of the discrepancy, and the remainder lacks a known reason. Here the sample has roughly 280,000 clones; just over 70% occur a single time. Approximately 2.3% of the sample goes to the ten largest clones. Material for sequencing was PBMCs. Every receptor here comes from a female donor in good health and CMV-seronegative.

The rearrangement joins TRBV6-5 to TRBJ2-7; 9 nucleotides align to TRBD2. The V gene's germline CDR1 is MNHEY and CDR2 SVGAGI. V dropped 7 bases and J dropped 4; count of bases not matched to a gene: 8. The CDR3 totals 14 residues. CDR3 amino acids: CASTLTSGGYEQYF. In DNA form, the CDR3 reads TGTGCCAGCACCCTGACTAGCGGAGGATACGAGCAGTACTTC.

The V and J genes are TRBV18 and TRBJ1-6; 7 bases align to TRBD1. Germline CDR1 reads KGHSH; CDR2 reads LQKENI. With 3 bases clipped from V and 0 bases from J, the junction kept 2 bases outside the gene matches. The CDR3 spans 16 residues. DNA of the CDR3: TGTGCCAGCTCACCGACAGGGAGCTCCTATAATTCACCCCTCCACTTT. This sequence encodes CASSPTGSSYNSPLHF. Full variable domain (rest looked up from reference TRBV18 and TRBJ1-6): NAGVMQNPRHLVRRRGQEARLRCSPMKGHSHVYWYRQLPEEGLKFMVYLQKENIIDESGMPKERFSAEFPKEGPSILRIQQVVRGDSAAYFCASSPTGSSYNSPLHFGNGTRLTVT.

The gene calls are TRBV4-1 and TRBJ2-5, with D possibly being TRBD2 (5 bases). V shed 6 bases and J shed 4 bases, with 18 bases lying between them. Germline assignment: CDR1 MGHRA and CDR2 YSYEKL. The CDR3 runs 15 residues. CDR3 amino acids: CASSMIIGSGETQYF. CDR3 DNA: TGCGCCAGCAGTATGATTATAGGAAGCGGAGAGACCCAGTACTTC.

This clone was recorded a few times. CDR3 region: CASSTRTGFGGAFF. CDR3 sequence (DNA): TGTGCCAGCAGTACCCGGACAGGGTTTGGGGGAGCTTTCTTT. V usage is TRBV6-6 and J usage is TRBJ1-1, with 8 bases matching TRBD1. The CDR3 sequence is 14 residues long. Germline CDR1 MNHNY, CDR2 SVGAGI (reference sequence). J gave up 10 bases and V 5 bases, and 12 bases lay outside the gene matches.

This clone was observed a few times. The J gene is TRBJ1-2, the V gene TRBV6-5; D uncertain. This CDR3 spans 16 amino acids. V lost 0 bases to trimming and J lost 0 bases, with 11 bases between them. The germline V gene encodes CDR1 MNHEY and CDR2 SVGAGI. CDR3 loop: CASSYSSPLPNYGYTF. Here the CDR3 DNA reads TGTGCCAGCAGTTACTCGTCCCCCCTACCTAACTATGGCTACACCTTC.

V gene TRBV20-1 combines with J gene TRBJ2-7; tentative D call: TRBD2 (6 bases). This CDR3 spans 11 amino acids. Germline CDR1 is DFQATT and CDR2 is SNEGSKA (reference sequence). In nucleotides, the CDR3 is TGCAGCTCGGCCCTAGCGAACGAGCAGTACTTC. Protein sequence: CSSALANEQYF.

V and J are TRBV10-2 and TRBJ1-5, with 9 bases fitting TRBD1. The CDR3 extends over 15 amino acids. Germline-derived CDR1 and CDR2 are WSHSY and SAAADI. J gave up 7 bases and V 3 bases, and 7 bases lay outside the gene matches. The CDR3 is CASSDEGQGGQPQHF. The CDR3 DNA reads as TGCGCCAGCAGTGATGAGGGACAGGGAGGACAGCCCCAGCATTTT.

V usage is TRBV7-9 and J usage is TRBJ2-7; no firm D call. The CDR3 is 11 residues long. V was pared by 4 bases and J by 5 bases, with 6 bases between. Germline CDR1 SEHNR, CDR2 FQNEAQ (reference sequence). For the CDR3, the DNA is TGTGCCAGCAGCTCTCAGGACGAGCAGTACTTC. Its translation is CASSSQDEQYF. Using reference TRBV7-9 and TRBJ2-7 for the parts outside the CDR3, the full variable domain is DTGVSQNPRHKITKRGQNVTFRCDPISEHNRLYWYRQTLGQGPEFLTYFQNEAQLEKSRLLSDRFSAERPKGSFSTLEIQRTEQGDSAMYLCASSSQDEQYFGPGTRLTVT.

This chain links TRBV27 with TRBJ2-3; D possibly corresponds to TRBD1 (6 bases). This CDR3 region has 14 residues. V was cut by 5 bases and J by 2 bases, with 11 bases left in between. Germline CDR1 reads MNHEY; CDR2 reads SMNVEV (reference sequence). The DNA of the CDR3 is TGTGCCAGCAGTGACAGGAGTCACACAGATACGCAGTATTTT. Translating gives CASSDRSHTDTQYF.

In its sample, this clone was seen a few times. The chain carries TRBV23-1 and TRBJ2-7; 7 nucleotides match TRBD1. Being an ORF, TRBV23-1 has a function that is uncertain. J lost 0 bases, V lost 5 bases, and 4 bases had no gene match. The CDR3 runs to 14 residues. The CDR3 region is CASSTGTDSYEQYF. The CDR3 DNA is TGCGCCAGCAGTACCGGGACAGACTCCTACGAGCAGTACTTC.

The CDR3 protein is CATGRETYEQYF. The DNA of the CDR3 is TGTGCCACCGGCCGGGAAACCTACGAGCAGTACTTC. The rearrangement joins TRBV28 to TRBJ2-7, with D possibly matching TRBD2 (5 bases). The CDR3 has 12 amino acids. Trimming left V 10 bases short and J 2 bases short, with 12 bases between. CDR1 is MDHEN, CDR2 SYDVKM, per germline.

The chain links TRBV5-3 to TRBJ2-5; D gene unclear. TRBV5-3 is recorded as an ORF, its role being uncertain. The CDR3 is 13 residues long. V lost 4 bases, J lost 5 bases, and 12 bases lay in between. This CDR3 is CARSVGRWETQYF. As DNA, the CDR3 is TGTGCCAGAAGCGTCGGTCGGTGGGAGACCCAGTACTTC.

A few counts support this clone. The chain joins TRBV27 to TRBJ2-2; the D is unclear. V lost 5 bases, J lost 5 bases, and 12 bases lay in between. Germline loops: CDR1 MNHEY, CDR2 SMNVEV (reference sequence). The CDR3 extends over 14 amino acids. CDR3 DNA sequence: TGTGCCAGCAGTCGCCTCCTGAGTACCGGGGAGCTGTTTTTT. This sequence encodes CASSRLLSTGELFF.

V usage is TRBV28 and J usage is TRBJ1-3; D is possibly TRBD1 (6 bases). Germline CDR1 MDHEN, CDR2 SYDVKM. With 6 bases removed from V and 7 bases from J, the gap between germline ends came to 22 bases. The CDR3 is 16 amino acids. CDR3 sequence: CASSRPDRQDWNTIYF. The CDR3 nucleotides read TGTGCCAGCAGCCGCCCAGACAGACAGGACTGGAACACCATATATTTT.

The chain carries TRBV6-1 and TRBJ2-2; 8 bases are shared with TRBD2. Germline V CDR1 and CDR2: MNHNS, SASEGT. V dropped 8 bases and J dropped 4; count of bases not matched to a gene: 6. CDR3 length equals 14 residues. The CDR3 here is CASRGLAFTGELFF. The DNA of the CDR3 is TGTGCCAGCCGAGGACTAGCCTTCACCGGGGAGCTGTTTTTT.

This clone showed up just a few times. The same CDR3 arises from other DNA sequences in this sample as well. The chain employs TRBV6-4 and TRBJ2-7, with 8 bases aligning to TRBD1. This CDR3 has 15 residues. Germline loops: CDR1 MRHNA, CDR2 SNTAGT. Trimming at V came to 3 bases and at J to 1 base, leaving 5 bases not matched to a gene. The CDR3 DNA reads as TGTGCCAGCAGTGAGACGGACAGGGAATCCTACGAGCAGTACTTC. It yields the protein CASSETDRESYEQYF.

CDR3 loop: CSVPSGRAGEQFF. CDR3 coding DNA: TGCAGCGTTCCCAGCGGGAGGGCCGGTGAGCAGTTCTTC. The chain has TRBV29-1 and TRBJ2-1, with TRBD2 matching over 10 bases. V lost 5 bases and J lost 9; bases outside the gene matches: 7. Per the germline V gene, CDR1 is SQVTM and CDR2 is ANQGSEA. CDR3 length: 13 residues.

The chain joins TRBV4-2 to TRBJ2-3; D is possibly TRBD1 (6 bases). CDR1 is LGHNA, CDR2 YNFKEQ, per germline. This CDR3 is 15 amino acids long. V was clipped by 0 bases and J by 4 bases, with 11 bases between them. The CDR3: CASSQDPGQPDTQYF. The CDR3 DNA reads as TGTGCCAGCAGCCAAGATCCCGGACAGCCAGATACGCAGTATTTT.

The CDR3 is CASTNDRSYGYTF. CDR3 coding DNA: TGTGCCAGCACCAACGACAGATCCTATGGCTACACCTTC. The rearrangement links TRBV5-6 to TRBJ1-2; TRBD1 is a possible D gene (5 bases). The CDR3 sequence is 13 residues long. CDR1 is SGHDT, CDR2 YYEEEE, per germline. V was cut by 6 bases and J by 4 bases, with 13 bases left in between. The variable domain in full, with the rest retrieved from reference TRBV5-6 and TRBJ1-2, is DAGVTQSPTHLIKTRGQQVTLRCSPKSGHDTVSWYQQALGQGPQFIFQYYEEEERQRGNFPDRFSGHQFPNYSSELNVNALLLGDSALYLCASTNDRSYGYTFGSGTRLTVV.

The V call is TRBV14, the J call TRBJ1-2; D remains ambiguous. Germline V gene sequence: CDR1 SGHDN, CDR2 FVKESK. V gave up 0 bases and J gave up 4 bases, with 9 bases separating them. CDR3 length: 14 amino acids. CDR3 nucleotides: TGTGCCAGCAGCCAAGAAGGGAGGGTCTATGGCTACACCTTC. Translating gives CASSQEGRVYGYTF.

This clone was seen a few times. The V gene is TRBV5-1, the J gene TRBJ1-6; 9 bases match TRBD1. This CDR3 spans 15 amino acids. From germline, CDR1 is SGHRS and CDR2 YFSETQ. Trimming cost V 2 bases and J 5 bases; bases outside gene matches: 2. As DNA, the CDR3 is TGCGCCAGCAGCTTCCGGGACAGGGATAATTCACCCCTCCACTTT. This encodes CASSFRDRDNSPLHF.

The V and J genes are TRBV10-1 and TRBJ1-4, with 7 bases fitting TRBD1. V shed 4 bases, J shed 8 bases, and the junction held 7 bases outside the gene matches. Germline CDR1 and CDR2: WNHNN and SYGVQD (reference sequence). There are 14 residues in the CDR3. The CDR3 coding sequence is TGCGCCAGCAGTGGAACAGGGGCTCGGGAAAAACTGTTTTTT. This translates into CASSGTGAREKLFF.

This clone was detected only once. This sequence joins TRBV18 and TRBJ1-3, with D possibly matching TRBD1 (5 bases). The CDR3 length is 16 residues. Germline values: CDR1 KGHSH, CDR2 LQKENI. Trimming removed 5 bases from V and 4 bases from J, with 18 bases in between. CDR3 amino acids: CASSAAPTGLGNTIYF. Here the CDR3 DNA reads TGTGCCAGCTCAGCCGCTCCAACAGGTCTAGGAAACACCATATATTTT. Combining the CDR3 with reference TRBV18 and TRBJ1-3 gives the whole variable domain NAGVMQNPRHLVRRRGQEARLRCSPMKGHSHVYWYRQLPEEGLKFMVYLQKENIIDESGMPKERFSAEFPKEGPSILRIQQVVRGDSAAYFCASSAAPTGLGNTIYFGEGSWLTVV.

This clone was counted between two and nine times. The rearrangement joins TRBV27 to TRBJ2-3; the match to TRBD2 covers 10 bases. V gave up 5 bases and J gave up 1 base; unmatched junction bases: 6. Germline assignment: CDR1 MNHEY and CDR2 SMNVEV (reference sequence). The CDR3 runs 16 residues. This CDR3 reads CASSLAGLAGTDTQYF. In DNA form, the CDR3 reads TGTGCCAGCAGTCTCGCCGGACTAGCGGGCACAGATACGCAGTATTTT.

J is TRBJ1-2 and V is TRBV10-3; no clear D gene. The CDR3 length is 14 residues. V shed 7 bases and J shed 3 bases, with 15 bases lying between them. Germline V gene sequence: CDR1 ENHRY, CDR2 SYGVKD. CDR3 sequence: CAINSGRGDYGYTF. The CDR3 nucleotides are TGTGCCATCAACTCCGGCCGAGGCGACTATGGCTACACCTTC.

The sample holds a few counts of this clone. V usage is TRBV7-9 and J usage is TRBJ2-3; 14 bases line up with TRBD2. Losses at the gene ends were 5 bases for V and 2 bases for J; bases not matched to a gene: 6. The germline V gene encodes CDR1 SEHNR and CDR2 FQNEAQ (reference sequence). The CDR3 has 17 amino acids. The CDR3 DNA reads TGTGCCAGCAGCGTGGGACTAGCGGGAGTTTACACAGATACGCAGTATTTT. It specifies CASSVGLAGVYTDTQYF. Full variable domain (remainder filled in from reference TRBV7-9 and TRBJ2-3): DTGVSQNPRHKITKRGQNVTFRCDPISEHNRLYWYRQTLGQGPEFLTYFQNEAQLEKSRLLSDRFSAERPKGSFSTLEIQRTEQGDSAMYLCASSVGLAGVYTDTQYFGPGTRLTVL.